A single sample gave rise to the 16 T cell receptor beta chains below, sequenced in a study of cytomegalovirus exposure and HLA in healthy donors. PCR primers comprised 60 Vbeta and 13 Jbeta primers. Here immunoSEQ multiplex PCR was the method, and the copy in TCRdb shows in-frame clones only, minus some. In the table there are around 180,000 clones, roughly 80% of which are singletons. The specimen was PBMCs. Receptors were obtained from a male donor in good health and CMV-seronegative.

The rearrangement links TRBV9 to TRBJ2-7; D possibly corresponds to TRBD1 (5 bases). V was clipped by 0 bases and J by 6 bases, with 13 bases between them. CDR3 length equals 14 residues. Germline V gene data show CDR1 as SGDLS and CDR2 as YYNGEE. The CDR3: CASSVEMWQGEQYF. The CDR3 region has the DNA TGTGCCAGCAGCGTAGAAATGTGGCAGGGCGAGCAGTACTTC.

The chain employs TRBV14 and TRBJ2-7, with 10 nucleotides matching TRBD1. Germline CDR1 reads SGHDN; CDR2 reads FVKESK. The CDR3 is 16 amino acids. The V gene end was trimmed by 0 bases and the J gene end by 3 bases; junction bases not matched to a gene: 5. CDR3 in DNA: TGTGCCAGCAGCCAAGATGCGACAGGGGGCATCTACGAGCAGTACTTC. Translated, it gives CASSQDATGGIYEQYF.

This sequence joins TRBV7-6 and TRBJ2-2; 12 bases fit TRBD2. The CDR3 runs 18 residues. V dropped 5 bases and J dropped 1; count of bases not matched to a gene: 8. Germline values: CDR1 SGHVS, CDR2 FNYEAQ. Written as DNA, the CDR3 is TGTGCCAGCAGCCTTCGAGGGGGACTAGCGGGGAACACCGGGGAGCTGTTTTTT. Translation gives CASSLRGGLAGNTGELFF.

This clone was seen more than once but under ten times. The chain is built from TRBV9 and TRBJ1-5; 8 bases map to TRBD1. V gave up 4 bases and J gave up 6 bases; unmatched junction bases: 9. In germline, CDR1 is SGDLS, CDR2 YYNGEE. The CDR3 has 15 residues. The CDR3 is CASSQGAGGGQPQHF. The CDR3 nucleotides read TGTGCCAGCAGCCAAGGGGCAGGGGGCGGTCAGCCCCAGCATTTT.

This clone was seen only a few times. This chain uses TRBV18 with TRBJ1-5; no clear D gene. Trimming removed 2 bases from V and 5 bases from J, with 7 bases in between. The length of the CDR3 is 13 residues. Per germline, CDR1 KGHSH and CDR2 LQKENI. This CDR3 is CASSPGPDQPQHF. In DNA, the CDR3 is TGTGCCAGCTCACCAGGGCCCGATCAGCCCCAGCATTTT.

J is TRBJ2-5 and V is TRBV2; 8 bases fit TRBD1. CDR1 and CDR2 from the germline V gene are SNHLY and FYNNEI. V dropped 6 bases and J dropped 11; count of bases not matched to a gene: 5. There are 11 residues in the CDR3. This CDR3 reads CASRGTGWQYF. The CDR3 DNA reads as TGTGCCAGCAGGGGGACAGGATGGCAGTACTTC.

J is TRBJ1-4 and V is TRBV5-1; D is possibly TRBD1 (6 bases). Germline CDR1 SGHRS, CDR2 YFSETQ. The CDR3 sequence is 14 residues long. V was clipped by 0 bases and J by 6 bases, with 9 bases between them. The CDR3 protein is CASSLVYRDEKLFF. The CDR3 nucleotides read TGCGCCAGCAGCTTGGTATACAGGGATGAAAAACTGTTTTTT.

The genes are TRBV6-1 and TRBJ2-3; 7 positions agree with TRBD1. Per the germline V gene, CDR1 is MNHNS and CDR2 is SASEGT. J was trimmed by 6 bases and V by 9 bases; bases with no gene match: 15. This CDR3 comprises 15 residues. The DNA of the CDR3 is TGTGCCAGTGCCGGGACAGCGTCCACCAGGGATACGCAGTATTTT. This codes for CASAGTASTRDTQYF.

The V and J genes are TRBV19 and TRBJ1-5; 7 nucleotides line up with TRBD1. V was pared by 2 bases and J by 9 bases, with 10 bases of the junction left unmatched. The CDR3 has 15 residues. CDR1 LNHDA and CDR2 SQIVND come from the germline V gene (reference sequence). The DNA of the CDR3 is TGTGCCAGTAGTATACCCGGGACAGTTGCAACGCCCCAGCATTTT. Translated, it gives CASSIPGTVATPQHF.

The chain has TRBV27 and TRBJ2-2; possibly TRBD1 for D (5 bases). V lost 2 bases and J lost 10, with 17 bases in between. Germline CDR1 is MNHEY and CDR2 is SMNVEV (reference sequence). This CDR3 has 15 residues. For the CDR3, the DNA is TGTGCCAGCAGTTTACTTCAGGGCCTGCCCGCGGAGCTGTTTTTT. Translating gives CASSLLQGLPAELFF.

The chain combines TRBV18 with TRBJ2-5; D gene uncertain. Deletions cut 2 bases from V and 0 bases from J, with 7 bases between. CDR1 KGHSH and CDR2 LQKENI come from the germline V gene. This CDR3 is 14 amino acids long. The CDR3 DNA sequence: TGTGCCAGCTCACCATTTGAGTACCAAGAGACCCAGTACTTC. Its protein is CASSPFEYQETQYF.

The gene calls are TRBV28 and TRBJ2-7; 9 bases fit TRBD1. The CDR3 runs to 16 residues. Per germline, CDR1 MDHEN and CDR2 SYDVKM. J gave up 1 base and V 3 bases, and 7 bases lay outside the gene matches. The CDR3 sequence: CASSFSAGTGSYEQYF. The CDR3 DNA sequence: TGTGCCAGCAGTTTCTCTGCCGGGACAGGGTCCTACGAGCAGTACTTC.

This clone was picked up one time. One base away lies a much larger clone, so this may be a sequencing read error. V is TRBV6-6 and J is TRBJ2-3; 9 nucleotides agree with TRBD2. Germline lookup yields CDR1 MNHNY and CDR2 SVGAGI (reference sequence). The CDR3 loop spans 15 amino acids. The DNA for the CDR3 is TGTGCCAGCAGTGACTCTAGCGGGGGCACAGATACGCAGTATTTT. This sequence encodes CASSDSSGGTDTQYF.

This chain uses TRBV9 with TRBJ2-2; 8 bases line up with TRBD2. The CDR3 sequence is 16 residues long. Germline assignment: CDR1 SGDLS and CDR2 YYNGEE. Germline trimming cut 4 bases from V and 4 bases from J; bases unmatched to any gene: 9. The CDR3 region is CASSPSPGLGTGELFF. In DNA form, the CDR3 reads TGTGCCAGCAGCCCCTCCCCGGGACTAGGCACCGGGGAGCTGTTTTTT.

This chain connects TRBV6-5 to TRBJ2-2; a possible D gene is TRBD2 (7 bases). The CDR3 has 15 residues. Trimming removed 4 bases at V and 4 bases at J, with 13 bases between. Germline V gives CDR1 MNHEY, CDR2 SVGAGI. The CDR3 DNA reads TGTGCCAGCAGTTCGATAGGGGGGGGCACCGGGGAGCTGTTTTTT. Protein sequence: CASSSIGGGTGELFF.

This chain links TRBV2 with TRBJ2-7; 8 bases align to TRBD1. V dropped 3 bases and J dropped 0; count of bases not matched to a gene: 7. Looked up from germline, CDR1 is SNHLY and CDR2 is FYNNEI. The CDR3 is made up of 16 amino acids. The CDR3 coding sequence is TGTGCCAGCAGTGATTTCTACAGGGGGAGCTCCTACGAGCAGTACTTC. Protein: CASSDFYRGSSYEQYF. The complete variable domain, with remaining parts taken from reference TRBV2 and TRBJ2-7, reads EPEVTQTPSHQVTQMGQEVILRCVPISNHLYFYWYRQILGQKVEFLVSFYNNEISEKSEIFDDQFSVERPDGSNFTLKIRSTKLEDSAMYFCASSDFYRGSSYEQYFGPGTRLTVT.